A single sample is the source of the 32 T cell receptor beta chains below, sequenced in a study of blood T cells in healthy people across ages. PCR was performed a second time for about 6 to 11 cycles using a sample-barcoded 5' primer and a J-beta primer mix. TCRdb reprocessed the 5' RACE reads with MiXCR, giving one entry per CDR3 protein. The sample carries more than 800,000 distinct CDR3 sequences, around 45% recorded once. Source material: blood. Source of these receptors: a woman aged 55-75 years in good health.

This chain links TRBV29-1 with TRBJ2-7; 16 bases line up with TRBD2. V lost 5 bases to trimming and J lost 5 bases; unmatched junction nucleotides: 9. The CDR3 has 16 amino acids. From germline, CDR1 is SQVTM and CDR2 ANQGSEA. This CDR3 is CSVSGTSGRALHEQYF. The CDR3 DNA follows: TGCAGCGTTTCCGGGACTAGCGGGAGGGCCCTCCACGAGCAGTACTTC.

The chain recombines TRBV29-1 with TRBJ1-2, with D perhaps matching TRBD1 (5 bases). Germline CDR1 and CDR2: SQVTM and ANQGSEA. This CDR3 region has 15 residues. V dropped 0 bases and J dropped 3 bases, with 14 bases sitting between them. The CDR3 nucleotides read TGCAGCGTTGAAGATTTCCTTGGGGGAGACTATGGCTACACCTTC. As protein: CSVEDFLGGDYGYTF.

Written as DNA, the CDR3 is TGCAGTGCTGGCCCAAGACAGGGCCTCAATCAGCCCCAGCATTTT. It encodes CSAGPRQGLNQPQHF. The V call is TRBV20-1, the J call TRBJ1-5; 7 positions agree with TRBD1. CDR1 is DFQATT, CDR2 SNEGSKA, per germline (reference sequence). V lost 5 bases and J lost 3; bases outside the gene matches: 10. The CDR3 spans 15 residues.

This clonotype came up a few times. The gene calls are TRBV5-1 and TRBJ2-1; 7 bases line up with TRBD2. Trimming at V came to 1 base and at J to 3 bases, leaving 13 bases not matched to a gene. CDR3 size: 18 residues. CDR1 is SGHRS, CDR2 YFSETQ, per germline. The CDR3: CASSLIPGGREFYNEQFF. The CDR3 nucleotides are TGCGCCAGCAGCTTGATTCCAGGTGGGCGGGAGTTCTACAATGAGCAGTTCTTC.

The chain is built from TRBV27 and TRBJ2-7; TRBD1 might be the D (5 bases). V shed 6 bases and J shed 0 bases, with 9 bases lying between them. The length of the CDR3 is 13 residues. Per the germline V gene, CDR1 is MNHEY and CDR2 is SMNVEV (reference sequence). For the CDR3, the DNA is TGTGCCAGCAGGGGGCCCAGCTCCTACGAGCAGTACTTC. It encodes CASRGPSSYEQYF.

The count of this clonotype is one. This rearrangement joins TRBV27 to TRBJ2-7; 7 nucleotides line up with TRBD1. The CDR3 has 14 amino acids. Trimming took 5 bases from V and 2 from J; bases not matched to a gene: 6. CDR1 and CDR2 from the germline V gene are MNHEY and SMNVEV (reference sequence). The CDR3, as DNA: TGTGCCAGCAGTGTAATGAGGGGGCCCTACGAGCAGTACTTC. Its translation is CASSVMRGPYEQYF.

A few counts support this clonotype. V is TRBV27 and J is TRBJ1-1; a possible D gene is TRBD1 (5 bases). CDR3 length: 14 amino acids. Trimming removed 0 bases at V and 5 bases at J, with 10 bases between. The germline V gene encodes CDR1 MNHEY and CDR2 SMNVEV (reference sequence). CDR3 residues: CASSLSIGGTEAFF. The CDR3 nucleotides read TGTGCCAGCAGTTTATCGATTGGGGGAACTGAAGCTTTCTTT.

The J gene is TRBJ2-6, the V gene TRBV18, with D possibly being TRBD1 (6 bases). In germline, CDR1 is KGHSH, CDR2 LQKENI. V lost 2 bases and J 4 bases, leaving 12 bases between the germline ends. The CDR3 length is 16 residues. CDR3 amino acids: CASSPEQGSGANVLTF. The CDR3 DNA reads as TGTGCCAGCTCACCAGAACAGGGTTCCGGGGCCAACGTCCTGACTTTC.

This chain links TRBV20-1 with TRBJ2-1; D is perhaps TRBD1 or TRBD2 (5 bases each). From germline, CDR1 is DFQATT and CDR2 SNEGSKA (reference sequence). V was shortened by 0 bases and J by 9 bases, with 18 bases between the two germline ends. The CDR3 is 15 residues long. The CDR3: CSARDGYGGEREQFF. The CDR3 nucleotides are TGCAGTGCTAGAGATGGGTATGGGGGAGAGCGTGAGCAGTTCTTC.

This chain joins TRBV20-1 and TRBJ2-6, with unresolved D. The length of the CDR3 is 15 residues. The V gene lost 5 bases and the J gene lost 2 bases, with 13 bases spanning the gap. CDR1 and CDR2 from the germline V gene are DFQATT and SNEGSKA (reference sequence). CDR3 residues: CSALSGVAGANVLTF. DNA of the CDR3: TGCAGTGCTCTCTCGGGCGTCGCTGGGGCCAACGTCCTGACTTTC.

The chain uses TRBV11-2 and TRBJ2-7; D remains unclear. The CDR3 is 14 amino acids. Germline V gene lookup returns CDR1 SGHAT and CDR2 FQNNGV. The V end lost 0 bases, the J end lost 5 bases, and 11 bases lay between the germline ends. The CDR3 DNA reads as TGTGCCAGCAGCTTAGAGGTGGGGTCCCACGAGCAGTACTTC. Translation gives CASSLEVGSHEQYF.

This chain joins TRBV20-1 and TRBJ1-1, with a tentative D call TRBD1 (6 bases). Trimming took off 6 bases at V and 1 base at J, with 9 bases between the two ends. This CDR3 region has 12 residues. Per germline, CDR1 DFQATT and CDR2 SNEGSKA (reference sequence). The CDR3 DNA reads as TGCAGTGCCGGGGGCGGGAACACTGAAGCTTTCTTT. Translating it yields CSAGGGNTEAFF.

The chain joins TRBV27 to TRBJ1-2; TRBD1 matches at 9 bases. CDR1 and CDR2 from the germline V gene are MNHEY and SMNVEV (reference sequence). The trim removed 5 bases at V and 7 bases at J, leaving 5 bases unmatched. The CDR3 is 13 residues long. In DNA, the CDR3 is TGTGCCAGCAGTCGGGACAGGGCCTGTGGCTACACCTTC. Translated: CASSRDRACGYTF.

The chain recombines TRBV19 with TRBJ2-1, with a possible D match to TRBD2 (6 bases). V lost 1 base to trimming and J lost 9 bases, with 10 bases between them. This CDR3 contains 13 residues. Germline V gene sequence: CDR1 LNHDA, CDR2 SQIVND (reference sequence). The CDR3 region is CASSIAGDGEQFF. The DNA for the CDR3 is TGTGCCAGTAGTATAGCGGGAGATGGTGAGCAGTTCTTC.

The chain combines TRBV7-4 with TRBJ2-1; 12 bases are a match to TRBD2. From germline, CDR1 is SGHVT and CDR2 SQSDAQ. J was trimmed by 1 base and V by 4 bases; bases with no gene match: 14. This CDR3 comprises 20 residues. This CDR3 is CASSSKGPPSGRDSYNEQFF. CDR3 nucleotides: TGTGCCAGCAGCTCCAAAGGCCCCCCTAGCGGGAGGGATTCCTACAATGAGCAGTTCTTC.

This chain uses TRBV20-1 with TRBJ2-3, with no clear D. V was clipped by 8 bases and J by 4 bases, with 10 bases between them. Germline-derived CDR1 and CDR2 are DFQATT and SNEGSKA (reference sequence). The CDR3 totals 11 residues. This CDR3 reads CSRATADTQYF. The CDR3 DNA follows: TGCAGTAGAGCGACCGCAGATACGCAGTATTTT.

The genes are TRBV4-1 and TRBJ1-2; 8 bases are a match to TRBD1. CDR1 MGHRA and CDR2 YSYEKL come from the germline V gene. The CDR3 sequence is 14 residues long. V trimming: 1 base; J trimming: 7 bases; junction bases outside the gene matches: 5. In nucleotides, the CDR3 is TGCGCCAGCAGCCAAGGACAGGGGCGGTTTGGCTACACCTTC. It is translated as CASSQGQGRFGYTF.

At least ten counts were recorded for this clonotype. The rearrangement joins TRBV20-1 to TRBJ2-7; 9 positions match TRBD1. V lost 1 base and J lost 1; bases outside the gene matches: 5. The V gene's germline CDR1 is DFQATT and CDR2 SNEGSKA (reference sequence). There are 15 residues in the CDR3. The CDR3 DNA reads as TGCAGTGCTAGAGCGTGGGACAGGGCTTCCTACGAGCAGTACTTC. It encodes CSARAWDRASYEQYF.

The V gene is TRBV3-1, the J gene TRBJ2-1; a weak D match, TRBD2 (6 bases). Germline V lookup: CDR1 LGHDT, CDR2 YNNKEL (reference sequence). The V gene lost 5 bases and the J gene lost 8 bases, with 19 bases spanning the gap. The length of the CDR3 is 15 residues. CDR3 nucleotides: TGTGCCAGCAGCTACCCTAGCGTCTTGATCGATGAGCAGTTCTTC. Encoded protein: CASSYPSVLIDEQFF.

In nucleotides, the CDR3 is TGTGCCATCAGCACAGGACTAGCGGGATTAAACAATGAGCAGTACTTC. Residues: CAISTGLAGLNNEQYF. V is TRBV10-3 and J is TRBJ2-1; 12 bases are a match to TRBD2. The DNA matches TRBJ2-7 better at its end, which makes the J call doubtful. CDR1 ENHRY and CDR2 SYGVKD come from the germline V gene. This CDR3 has 16 residues.

The CDR3 region is CSASDGRHSYEQYF. The CDR3 DNA is TGCAGTGCTAGTGACGGGAGGCACTCCTACGAGCAGTACTTC. The chain couples TRBV20-1 to TRBJ2-7; 7 nucleotides match TRBD2. The CDR3 totals 14 residues. Germline-derived CDR1 and CDR2 are DFQATT and SNEGSKA (reference sequence). V lost 3 bases, J lost 0 bases, and 5 bases stayed unmatched.

This clonotype was counted between two and nine times. CDR3 sequence reads: CSVRSIPGEKLFF. In DNA, the CDR3 is TGCAGCGTCCGGTCCATCCCCGGGGAAAAACTGTTTTTT. This rearrangement joins TRBV29-1 to TRBJ1-4; D is uncertain. The V and J ends lost 6 bases and 8 bases respectively, with 16 bases between them. Germline V gives CDR1 SQVTM, CDR2 ANQGSEA. The CDR3 totals 13 residues.

This rearrangement joins TRBV29-1 to TRBJ1-2, with a possible D match to TRBD1 (5 bases). The CDR3 spans 15 residues. Germline loops: CDR1 SQVTM, CDR2 ANQGSEA. Trimming removed 1 base at V and 5 bases at J, with 17 bases between. CDR3 DNA sequence: TGCAGCGTTGAAGTCCCCCCCGGGGGAAGATATGGCTACACCTTC. Translated, it gives CSVEVPPGGRYGYTF.

This sequence joins TRBV7-6 and TRBJ2-1; 16 nucleotides line up with TRBD2. Germline CDR1 and CDR2: SGHVS and FNYEAQ. V shed 4 bases and J 1 base; nucleotides not matched to a gene: 4. The CDR3 consists of 18 residues. Written as DNA, the CDR3 is TGTGCCAGCAGCTGGGGACTAGCGGGAGGGTTATCCTACAATGAGCAGTTCTTC. Its protein is CASSWGLAGGLSYNEQFF.

This chain uses TRBV29-1 with TRBJ2-7, with TRBD1 identical over 8 bases. The CDR3 totals 15 residues. J gave up 4 bases and V 6 bases, and 14 bases lay outside the gene matches. Germline CDR1 reads SQVTM; CDR2 reads ANQGSEA. DNA of the CDR3: TGCAGCGTAAAGGGGGCAGGGGGCGACCCATACGAGCAGTACTTC. Translation: CSVKGAGGDPYEQYF.

The J gene is TRBJ2-7, the V gene TRBV7-3; TRBD1 matches at 7 bases. The CDR3 runs 16 residues. J lost 5 bases, V lost 1 base, and 11 bases had no gene match. Germline lookup yields CDR1 SGHTA and CDR2 FQGTGA. The DNA of the CDR3 is TGTGCCAGCAGCTTAAGAGTGACAGGGCTGCTCCACGAGCAGTACTTC. This translates into CASSLRVTGLLHEQYF.

The chain has TRBV7-9 and TRBJ1-2; no reliable D call. There are 14 residues in the CDR3. In germline, CDR1 is SEHNR, CDR2 FQNEAQ (reference sequence). Trimming took 2 bases from V and 4 from J, leaving 11 bases between them. CDR3 loop: CASSLLPGRYGYTF. Here the CDR3 DNA reads TGTGCCAGCAGCTTACTTCCCGGACGCTATGGCTACACCTTC. The full variable domain, rest sourced from reference TRBV7-9 and TRBJ1-2, is DTGVSQNPRHKITKRGQNVTFRCDPISEHNRLYWYRQTLGQGPEFLTYFQNEAQLEKSRLLSDRFSAERPKGSFSTLEIQRTEQGDSAMYLCASSLLPGRYGYTFGSGTRLTVV.

The rearrangement links TRBV29-1 to TRBJ2-5; D is possibly TRBD1 or TRBD2 (6 bases each). The ends were cut back, 2 bases at V and 1 base at J, with 11 bases in the middle. There are 14 residues in the CDR3. Germline V gives CDR1 SQVTM, CDR2 ANQGSEA. CDR3 sequence: CSVERGEVQETQYF. The CDR3 nucleotides are TGCAGCGTTGAAAGGGGGGAGGTCCAAGAGACCCAGTACTTC.

The chain joins TRBV12-3 or TRBV12-4 to TRBJ2-4; 10 bases agree with TRBD2. This CDR3 spans 15 amino acids. Germline trimming cut 2 bases from V and 8 bases from J; bases unmatched to any gene: 6. The DNA for the CDR3 is TGTGCCAGCAGTTTACCTGCTAGCGGGAGTTACATTCAGTACTTC. Protein sequence: CASSLPASGSYIQYF.

This chain connects TRBV4-2 to TRBJ1-2, with 10 bases lining up with TRBD1. The CDR3 has 17 amino acids. Germline V gene data show CDR1 as LGHNA and CDR2 as YNFKEQ. V dropped 4 bases and J dropped 8; count of bases not matched to a gene: 16. The chain's CDR3 is CASSPGRQGASLAGYTF. The CDR3, as DNA: TGTGCCAGCAGCCCCGGGAGACAGGGGGCCTCTCTAGCGGGCTACACCTTC.

The chain recombines TRBV4-2 with TRBJ1-5, with D uncertain. V was shortened by 4 bases and J by 0 bases, with 10 bases between the two germline ends. The CDR3 loop spans 15 amino acids. Per the germline V gene, CDR1 is LGHNA and CDR2 is YNFKEQ. The chain's CDR3 is CASSPYGISNQPQHF. CDR3 bases: TGTGCCAGCAGCCCCTATGGGATTAGCAATCAGCCCCAGCATTTT.

CDR3 in amino acids: CASSQDRAKNTEAFF. The CDR3 DNA is TGCGCCAGCAGCCAAGATCGGGCTAAGAACACTGAAGCTTTCTTT. The V call is TRBV4-1, the J call TRBJ1-1; D is unresolved. Trimming removed 0 bases at V and 1 base at J, with 9 bases between. The CDR3 extends over 15 amino acids. Germline assignment: CDR1 MGHRA and CDR2 YSYEKL.